One sample yielded the 32 T cell receptor beta chains listed below, sequenced in a study of cytomegalovirus exposure and HLA in healthy donors. 60 Vbeta and 13 Jbeta primers were used in PCR. TCRdb's table, derived via immunoSEQ multiplex PCR, lists solely in-frame clones and lacks some. This table holds 200,000 or so clones. Material: PBMCs. The receptor source for this set is a boy between 5 and 17 years old in good health and CMV-seronegative.

The V gene is TRBV6-5, the J gene TRBJ1-1; TRBD1 might be the D (5 bases). This CDR3 is built from 12 residues. Germline values: CDR1 MNHEY, CDR2 SVGAGI. V was shortened by 4 bases and J by 5 bases, with 8 bases between the two germline ends. This CDR3 is CASSWGDTEAFF. CDR3 coding DNA: TGTGCCAGCAGTTGGGGGGATACTGAAGCTTTCTTT.

CDR3 sequence (DNA): TGTGCCAGCACTCACAGGGAAGACGAGCAGTACTTC. Translating it yields CASTHREDEQYF. V and J are TRBV6-5 and TRBJ2-7; D might be TRBD1 (6 bases). V lost 7 bases to trimming and J lost 5 bases, with 12 bases between them. Germline V gives CDR1 MNHEY, CDR2 SVGAGI. The CDR3 is 12 residues long.

This chain connects TRBV9 to TRBJ1-3; D gene uncertain. V was pared by 3 bases and J by 2 bases, with 6 bases between. There are 13 residues in the CDR3. The germline V gene has CDR1 SGDLS and CDR2 YYNGEE. The CDR3 DNA reads TGTGCCAGCAGCGCCAGCGCTGGAAACACCATATATTTT. Its protein is CASSASAGNTIYF.

The chain joins TRBV7-9 to TRBJ2-5; D gene ambiguous. Near its end, the DNA agrees better with TRBJ2-7, so the J call may be wrong. There are 14 residues in the CDR3. Germline V gives CDR1 SEHNR, CDR2 FQNEAQ (reference sequence). CDR3 in DNA: TGTGCCAGCAGCTTACGCCCTGGCGGATACGAGCAGTACTTC. Protein sequence: CASSLRPGGYEQYF.

This chain uses TRBV5-1 with TRBJ1-2, with no clear D. Trimming removed 0 bases from V and 4 bases from J, with 10 bases in between. The CDR3 is 14 amino acids. Per germline, CDR1 SGHRS and CDR2 YFSETQ. CDR3 amino acids: CASSLAAHLYGYTF. The CDR3 DNA sequence: TGCGCCAGCAGCTTGGCCGCACACCTCTATGGCTACACCTTC.

The genes are TRBV9 and TRBJ2-2, with D maybe TRBD1 (6 bases). Deletions cut 4 bases from V and 4 bases from J, with 11 bases between. The CDR3 extends over 14 amino acids. Germline loops: CDR1 SGDLS, CDR2 YYNGEE. The CDR3 nucleotides are TGTGCCAGCAGCACGACAGGACGCACCGGGGAGCTGTTTTTT. This sequence encodes CASSTTGRTGELFF.

V usage is TRBV7-2 and J usage is TRBJ2-7, with D maybe TRBD2 (8 bases). CDR1 and CDR2 from the germline V gene are SGHTA and FQGNSA. Between the trimmed V and J ends, which lost 1 base and 3 bases, there was a span of 16 bases. This CDR3 contains 16 residues. CDR3 in DNA: TGTGCCAGCAGCTTAGGTCAGGGGGGACTAGGCTACGAGCAGTACTTC. Protein product: CASSLGQGGLGYEQYF.

The chain combines TRBV9 with TRBJ2-1; D is unresolved. Trimming cost V 4 bases and J 7 bases, with 6 bases left between them. The CDR3 is 11 amino acids. CDR1 and CDR2 (germline): SGDLS, YYNGEE. The CDR3 coding sequence is TGTGCCAGCAGCCCCGGGAATGAGCAGTTCTTC. This codes for CASSPGNEQFF.

The chain joins TRBV6-5 to TRBJ2-7; TRBD1 agrees at 9 bases. This CDR3 contains 16 residues. Germline V CDR1 and CDR2: MNHEY, SVGAGI. Trimming removed 0 bases from V and 4 bases from J; junction bases left unmatched: 7. CDR3 loop: CASSYSGGTGWYEQYF. CDR3 nucleotides: TGTGCCAGCAGTTACTCGGGCGGGACAGGGTGGTACGAGCAGTACTTC.

V and J are TRBV9 and TRBJ2-3; TRBD2 matches at 11 bases. The CDR3 length is 18 residues. CDR1 is SGDLS, CDR2 YYNGEE, per germline. The V segment lost 3 bases and the J segment 6 bases; nucleotides outside the gene matches: 15. In DNA, the CDR3 is TGTGCCAGCAGCGGGGGACTTACTAGCGGGGGTGCCCAGGATACGCAGTATTTT. Translation gives CASSGGLTSGGAQDTQYF.

The CDR3 DNA reads as TGTGCCAGCAGACCCCCCGGGACAGGGAAGTACGAGCAGTACTTC. Residues: CASRPPGTGKYEQYF. The chain carries TRBV28 and TRBJ2-7, with TRBD1 matching 9 bases. CDR1 MDHEN and CDR2 SYDVKM come from the germline V gene. V gave up 6 bases and J gave up 4 bases; unmatched junction bases: 10. This CDR3 region has 15 residues.

The chain recombines TRBV11-2 with TRBJ1-2, with 9 positions matching TRBD1. This CDR3 has 18 residues. Germline trimming cut 1 base from V and 4 bases from J; bases unmatched to any gene: 13. Germline CDR1 reads SGHAT; CDR2 reads FQNNGV. CDR3 coding DNA: TGTGCCAGCAGCTTAGTCGGGGGATTGACAGGGGGAGCCTATGGCTACACCTTC. Translation gives CASSLVGGLTGGAYGYTF. The complete variable domain, with remaining parts taken from reference TRBV11-2 and TRBJ1-2, reads EAGVAQSPRYKIIEKRQSVAFWCNPISGHATLYWYQQILGQGPKLLIQFQNNGVVDDSQLPKDRFSAERLKGVDSTLKIQPAKLEDSAVYLCASSLVGGLTGGAYGYTFGSGTRLTVV.

The rearrangement uses TRBV7-6 and TRBJ2-7, with 8 bases fitting TRBD1. Germline CDR1 is SGHVS and CDR2 is FNYEAQ. CDR3 length: 12 residues. The V gene end was trimmed by 8 bases and the J gene end by 2 bases; junction bases not matched to a gene: 2. For the CDR3, the DNA is TGTGCCAGCTCGACAGGGGCCTACGAGCAGTACTTC. It encodes CASSTGAYEQYF.

The rearrangement uses TRBV5-1 and TRBJ1-2; D is unresolved. Germline CDR1 is SGHRS and CDR2 is YFSETQ. V was pared by 7 bases and J by 0 bases, with 16 bases between. The CDR3 covers 15 residues. In DNA, the CDR3 is TGCGCCAGCGGACCCTCGGGGTTAGCTAACTATGGCTACACCTTC. Translation: CASGPSGLANYGYTF. The full variable domain, rest sourced from reference TRBV5-1 and TRBJ1-2, is KAGVTQTPRYLIKTRGQQVTLSCSPISGHRSVSWYQQTPGQGLQFLFEYFSETQRNKGNFPGRFSGRQFSNSRSEMNVSTLELGDSALYLCASGPSGLANYGYTFGSGTRLTVV.

The V call is TRBV6-1, the J call TRBJ1-2; D gene unclear. V dropped 0 bases and J dropped 4 bases, with 6 bases sitting between them. CDR3 length: 13 amino acids. The germline V gene has CDR1 MNHNS and CDR2 SASEGT. CDR3 in DNA: TGTGCCAGCAGTGAAGCGCCGGTCTATGGCTACACCTTC. Residues: CASSEAPVYGYTF.

V is TRBV7-2 and J is TRBJ1-1; D is undetermined. The length of the CDR3 is 15 residues. Trimming stripped 2 bases from V and 1 base from J, with 11 bases between. Germline V gene sequence: CDR1 SGHTA, CDR2 FQGNSA. Here the CDR3 DNA reads TGTGCCAGCAGCTTATCTGGGCCCGAGAACACTGAAGCTTTCTTT. Protein product: CASSLSGPENTEAFF.

This chain connects TRBV7-6 to TRBJ2-5, with 10 bases identical to TRBD2. The germline V gene encodes CDR1 SGHVS and CDR2 FNYEAQ. The CDR3 spans 17 residues. The V gene end was trimmed by 0 bases and the J gene end by 7 bases; junction bases not matched to a gene: 11. The CDR3 DNA is TGTGCCAGCAGCTTAGCGTGGACTAGCGGCGGCAGGGCGACCCAGTACTTC. This gives the protein CASSLAWTSGGRATQYF.

The V call is TRBV6-5, the J call TRBJ2-1; D uncertain. The CDR3 sequence is 14 residues long. V lost 0 bases to trimming and J lost 5 bases, with 8 bases between them. Germline loops: CDR1 MNHEY, CDR2 SVGAGI. Here the CDR3 DNA reads TGTGCCAGCAGTTACTCGATACAAAACAATGAGCAGTTCTTC. This sequence encodes CASSYSIQNNEQFF.

The rearrangement links TRBV4-3 to TRBJ2-6; the D gene is possibly TRBD1 (5 bases). V dropped 5 bases and J dropped 2 bases, with 10 bases sitting between them. From germline, CDR1 is LGHNA and CDR2 YSLEER. The CDR3 is 15 amino acids. The CDR3 DNA is TGCGCCAGCAGCACCCAGGGCGCTGGGGCCAACGTCCTGACTTTC. It codes for CASSTQGAGANVLTF.

This chain connects TRBV2 to TRBJ2-2; TRBD2 agrees at 10 bases. After removal of 3 bases from V and 4 bases from J, the junction contained 2 bases not matched to a gene. The CDR3 is 15 amino acids. The germline V gene has CDR1 SNHLY and CDR2 FYNNEI. The CDR3 DNA sequence: TGTGCCAGCAGTGACCTAGCGGGGGCCACCGGGGAGCTGTTTTTT. Its protein is CASSDLAGATGELFF.

J is TRBJ2-1 and V is TRBV7-2; perhaps TRBD2 as D (5 bases). The germline V and J ends were trimmed by 1 base and 6 bases, with 10 bases remaining between them. CDR3 size: 14 residues. The germline CDR1 and CDR2 sequences are SGHTA and FQGNSA. For the CDR3, the DNA is TGTGCCAGCAGCTTAGTTTGGAGCGGCAATGAGCAGTTCTTC. Protein: CASSLVWSGNEQFF.

The rearrangement uses TRBV30 and TRBJ2-3, with 11 positions matching TRBD2. The trim removed 1 base at V and 8 bases at J, leaving 2 bases unmatched. CDR1 is GTSNPN and CDR2 is SVGIG in the germline V gene (reference sequence). The CDR3 runs 13 residues. In nucleotides, the CDR3 is TGTGCCTGGAGTGATAGCGGGGGGGGTACGCAGTATTTT. It translates to CAWSDSGGGTQYF.

The chain carries TRBV4-3 and TRBJ1-3; D unclear. Germline-derived CDR1 and CDR2 are LGHNA and YSLEER. The CDR3 runs 16 residues. With 3 bases removed from V and 4 bases from J, the gap between germline ends came to 16 bases. In DNA form, the CDR3 reads TGCGCCAGCAGCCAGACCAATTGGGCGTCGGGAAACACCATATATTTT. It specifies CASSQTNWASGNTIYF.

This sequence joins TRBV5-1 and TRBJ1-1; no clear D gene. CDR1 and CDR2 from the germline V gene are SGHRS and YFSETQ. The CDR3 is 13 amino acids. Trimming stripped 5 bases from V and 0 bases from J, with 8 bases between. This CDR3 is CASSSQMNTEAFF. The CDR3 DNA reads TGCGCCAGCAGTAGCCAGATGAACACTGAAGCTTTCTTT.

J is TRBJ1-2 and V is TRBV11-2; D possibly corresponds to TRBD1 (6 bases). This CDR3 has 14 residues. Germline CDR1 and CDR2: SGHAT and FQNNGV. Trimming took 11 bases from V and 8 from J, leaving 24 bases between them. DNA of the CDR3: TGTGCCCTCCGGGGGGACAATCCCCTCTGGGGCTACACCTTC. Translation: CALRGDNPLWGYTF.

This chain connects TRBV4-1 to TRBJ2-3; TRBD2 matches at 7 bases. With 8 bases clipped from V and 5 bases from J, the junction kept 13 bases outside the gene matches. Germline V lookup: CDR1 MGHRA, CDR2 YSYEKL. The CDR3 has 15 amino acids. CDR3 DNA sequence: TGCGCCAGCCGCGTCGGACTAGGCGGACGAGATACGCAGTATTTT. Protein sequence: CASRVGLGGRDTQYF.

The chain recombines TRBV19 with TRBJ1-1; TRBD1 matches 10 bases. J lost 2 bases, V lost 8 bases, and 8 bases had no gene match. CDR1 and CDR2 from the germline V gene are LNHDA and SQIVND (reference sequence). The CDR3 has 15 residues. The CDR3 region has the DNA TGTGCCAGTCTCCGGGACAGGGGCCAAAACACTGAAGCTTTCTTT. This sequence encodes CASLRDRGQNTEAFF.

The chain links TRBV27 to TRBJ1-2; D gene unclear. Trimming shortened V by 0 bases and J by 4 bases, and 15 bases separated the two germline ends. This CDR3 is built from 16 residues. From germline, CDR1 is MNHEY and CDR2 SMNVEV (reference sequence). CDR3 sequence reads: CASSLSGDPATYGYTF. CDR3 nucleotides: TGTGCCAGCAGTTTATCGGGAGACCCAGCCACCTATGGCTACACCTTC.

The chain joins TRBV7-9 to TRBJ2-3; TRBD2 might be the D (5 bases). The CDR3 runs to 13 residues. Trimming stripped 3 bases from V and 6 bases from J, with 10 bases between. Germline V gene sequence: CDR1 SEHNR, CDR2 FQNEAQ (reference sequence). For the CDR3, the DNA is TGTGCCAGCAGCTTGGAGGTTCAGGATACGCAGTATTTT. Translating it yields CASSLEVQDTQYF.

The chain uses TRBV4-1 and TRBJ1-1, with a weak D call TRBD1 (6 bases). Germline V lookup: CDR1 MGHRA, CDR2 YSYEKL. Deletions cut 4 bases from V and 4 bases from J, with 16 bases between. CDR3 length: 15 residues. The CDR3 coding sequence is TGCGCCAGCAGCCCATACCAACAGGGTGGCACTGAAGCTTTCTTT. As protein: CASSPYQQGGTEAFF.

V usage is TRBV7-2 and J usage is TRBJ2-3, with 8 bases aligning to TRBD2. This CDR3 is 16 amino acids long. Germline CDR1 reads SGHTA; CDR2 reads FQGNSA. J was trimmed by 1 base and V by 5 bases; bases with no gene match: 8. This CDR3 is CASSPWTSWRTDTQYF. In DNA form, the CDR3 reads TGTGCCAGCAGCCCCTGGACTAGCTGGCGCACAGATACGCAGTATTTT.

This chain uses TRBV28 with TRBJ1-1; a possible D gene is TRBD1 (6 bases). The germline V and J ends were trimmed by 5 bases and 2 bases, with 9 bases remaining between them. The CDR3 consists of 13 residues. CDR1 MDHEN and CDR2 SYDVKM come from the germline V gene. This CDR3 is CASSTQGNTEAFF. In DNA form, the CDR3 reads TGTGCCAGCAGTACACAGGGCAACACTGAAGCTTTCTTT.